A single sample is the source of the 10 T cell receptor beta chains below, sequenced in a study of OX40 agonist ivuxolimab in advanced cancers. Here immunoSEQ multiplex PCR was the method, and the copy in TCRdb shows in-frame clones only, minus some. The table lists around 67,000 clones, 75% to 90% of them singletons, with 1.2% in the top ten. The starting material was CD4+ or CD8+ T cells sorted from blood, obtained in a trial of the OX40 agonist ivuxolimab. These receptors were obtained from an adult with an advanced solid tumor such as melanoma, head and neck, liver or kidney cancer.

This clone was seen just once. The chain links TRBV9 to TRBJ1-6; D is ambiguous. The germline gives CDR1 SGDLS, CDR2 YYNGEE. V was shortened by 3 bases and J by 4 bases, with 14 bases between the two germline ends. This CDR3 is 16 amino acids long. Here the CDR3 reads CASSAEDGRYNSPLHF. The CDR3, as DNA: TGTGCCAGCAGCGCGGAGGACGGACGTTATAATTCACCCCTCCACTTT.

This clone was seen just once. The J gene is TRBJ2-5, the V gene TRBV28, with a weak D call TRBD1 (5 bases). Germline loops: CDR1 MDHEN, CDR2 SYDVKM. Trimming took 2 bases from V and 5 from J, leaving 12 bases between them. The CDR3 length is 14 residues. CDR3 residues: CASSLSGAGETQYF. The DNA of the CDR3 is TGTGCCAGCAGTTTAAGTGGGGCCGGTGAGACCCAGTACTTC.

The V call is TRBV28, the J call TRBJ2-7, with 8 positions matching TRBD1. Germline V gene sequence: CDR1 MDHEN, CDR2 SYDVKM. After removal of 10 bases from V and 3 bases from J, the junction contained 11 bases not matched to a gene. CDR3 length: 14 residues. CDR3: CAIDSQGAVYEQYF. The CDR3 DNA reads as TGTGCCATCGACTCCCAGGGGGCGGTCTACGAGCAGTACTTC. The full variable domain, completed using reference TRBV28 and TRBJ2-7, is DVKVTQSSRYLVKRTGEKVFLECVQDMDHENMFWYRQDPGLGLRLIYFSYDVKMKEKGDIPEGYSVSREKKERFSLILESASTNQTSMYLCAIDSQGAVYEQYFGPGTRLTVT.

The CDR3 coding sequence is TGTGCCAGCAAGGGACAGGAGGGTACTGAAGCTTTCTTT. Protein product: CASKGQEGTEAFF. The chain combines TRBV25-1 with TRBJ1-1; 8 bases match TRBD1. Looked up from germline, CDR1 is MGHDK and CDR2 is SYGVNS. The CDR3 loop spans 13 amino acids. With V trimmed by 7 bases and J by 5 bases, 6 bases remained unmatched.

This chain connects TRBV4-1 to TRBJ2-3; TRBD1 agrees at 8 bases. V trimming: 0 bases; J trimming: 5 bases; junction bases outside the gene matches: 7. The CDR3 length is 16 residues. In germline, CDR1 is MGHRA, CDR2 YSYEKL. Here the CDR3 DNA reads TGCGCCAGCAGCCAAGATCCCCAGGGGGCCCAAGATACGCAGTATTTT. Protein sequence: CASSQDPQGAQDTQYF.

The chain links TRBV11-2 to TRBJ1-3; TRBD1 might be the D (5 bases). Trimming left V 6 bases short and J 1 base short, with 13 bases between. The CDR3 spans 15 residues. CDR1 and CDR2 (germline): SGHAT, FQNNGV. CDR3 in amino acids: CASRSLGGSGNTIYF. The CDR3 coding sequence is TGTGCCAGCAGATCCCTCGGGGGGTCTGGAAACACCATATATTTT.

This chain links TRBV27 with TRBJ2-3, with 14 bases fitting TRBD2. With 5 bases clipped from V and 7 bases from J, the junction kept 5 bases outside the gene matches. This CDR3 region has 15 residues. In germline, CDR1 is MNHEY, CDR2 SMNVEV (reference sequence). The CDR3 DNA reads as TGTGCCAGCAGTCAAGGACTAGCGGGGGGCCATACGCAGTATTTT. Translation gives CASSQGLAGGHTQYF.

The CDR3 is CASSEALGRPQETQYF. As DNA, the CDR3 is TGTGCCAGCAGTGAAGCGCTAGGTAGACCCCAAGAGACCCAGTACTTC. The chain links TRBV6-1 to TRBJ2-5; no reliable D call. Per germline, CDR1 MNHNS and CDR2 SASEGT. V shed 0 bases and J shed 1 base, with 12 bases lying between them. CDR3 length equals 16 residues.

This chain uses TRBV6-5 with TRBJ1-2; D gene ambiguous. Germline V gene data show CDR1 as MNHEY and CDR2 as SVGAGI. The V end was cut by 5 bases, the J end by 8 bases, with 12 bases between. The CDR3 has 12 residues. Written as DNA, the CDR3 is TGTGCCAGCAGTCAAAAAGGCCTCGGCTACACCTTC. This translates into CASSQKGLGYTF.

The rearrangement joins TRBV9 to TRBJ2-3, with D possibly TRBD2 on 6 matching bases. Germline assignment: CDR1 SGDLS and CDR2 YYNGEE. Trimming cost V 4 bases and J 3 bases, with 18 bases left between them. The CDR3 covers 16 residues. CDR3 sequence reads: CASSREGLPSTDTQYF. In DNA, the CDR3 is TGTGCCAGCAGCCGAGAGGGACTCCCTTCGACAGATACGCAGTATTTT.